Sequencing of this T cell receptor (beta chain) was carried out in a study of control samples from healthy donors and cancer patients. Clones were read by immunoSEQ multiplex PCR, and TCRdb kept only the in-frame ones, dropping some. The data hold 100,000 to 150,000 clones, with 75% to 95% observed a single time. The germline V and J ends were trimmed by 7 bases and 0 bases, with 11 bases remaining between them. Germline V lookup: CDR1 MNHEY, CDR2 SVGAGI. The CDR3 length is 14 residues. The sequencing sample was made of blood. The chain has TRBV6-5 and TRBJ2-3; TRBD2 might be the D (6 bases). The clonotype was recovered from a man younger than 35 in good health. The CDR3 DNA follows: TGTGCCAGCACCCTCAGCGGGAGCACAGATACGCAGTATTTT. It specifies CASTLSGSTDTQYF.